The 18 T cell receptor beta chains listed next were all sequenced from one sample in a study of beta chain features in type 1 diabetes. Of the isolated RNA, all was reverse transcribed, and so the sequenced material was expressed TCRB transcripts. Sequenced by immunoSEQ multiplex PCR; TCRdb stores in-frame clones only, minus some. In the table there are hundreds of thousands of clones, about a sixth of which are singletons. The sample comprised naive CD4+ T cells from blood. The receptors were sampled from a man aged 18 to 29 in good health.

This chain links TRBV7-3 with TRBJ2-1, with TRBD2 identical over 16 bases. The germline CDR1 and CDR2 sequences are SGHTA and FQGTGA. This CDR3 comprises 15 residues. Losses at the gene ends were 4 bases for V and 10 bases for J; bases not matched to a gene: 4. CDR3 sequence reads: CASSSGTSGRDEQFF. The CDR3 coding sequence is TGTGCCAGCAGCTCAGGGACTAGCGGGAGGGACGAGCAGTTCTTC.

There are a few counts of this clone. The junction shows a germline mismatch at one end, possibly a read error. V gene TRBV15 combines with J gene TRBJ1-2; D perhaps matches TRBD1 (6 bases). The V gene's germline CDR1 is LNHNV and CDR2 YYDKDF (reference sequence). The CDR3 is 12 amino acids. The DNA of the CDR3 is TGTGCCACCAGCAGGTCCCGGGACATGCCCATCTTC. Translating gives CATSRSRDMPIF.

This clone was picked up a small number of times. The chain joins TRBV7-2 to TRBJ1-3; D might be TRBD1 (6 bases). V was pared by 5 bases and J by 3 bases, with 14 bases between. The CDR3 runs to 15 residues. Germline V CDR1 and CDR2: SGHTA, FQGNSA. The CDR3: CASSRGGAIGNTIYF. In DNA, the CDR3 is TGTGCCAGCAGCCGTGGGGGGGCGATTGGAAACACCATATATTTT.

The table lists this clone with a few counts. CDR3 region: CASRRDSNQPQHF. The DNA for the CDR3 is TGTGCCAGCAGACGGGATAGCAATCAGCCCCAGCATTTT. V is TRBV2 and J is TRBJ1-5, with D unresolved. The CDR3 runs to 13 residues. Trimming pared 6 bases from V and 0 bases from J, leaving 6 bases between. Germline values: CDR1 SNHLY, CDR2 FYNNEI.

A few counts support this clone. The same CDR3 also results from other DNA sequences found in this sample. The genes are TRBV28 and TRBJ1-4; D is uncertain. Trimming stripped 5 bases from V and 2 bases from J, with 9 bases between. Germline CDR1 is MDHEN and CDR2 is SYDVKM. The CDR3 runs 14 residues. The CDR3, as DNA: TGTGCCAGCAGTCTAGGAGCGACTAATGAAAAACTGTTTTTT. Its protein is CASSLGATNEKLFF.

This clone has just a few counts. The chain employs TRBV9 and TRBJ2-5, with 7 nucleotides matching TRBD1. The J segment lost 3 bases and the V segment lost 4 bases, leaving 12 bases of the junction unmatched. This CDR3 has 16 amino acids. Germline V lookup: CDR1 SGDLS, CDR2 YYNGEE. The CDR3 sequence: CASSPSPAGTEETQYF. The CDR3 coding sequence is TGTGCCAGCAGCCCCAGTCCCGCCGGGACAGAAGAGACCCAGTACTTC.

CDR3 in DNA: TGCGCCAGCAGCCCCGCCCCATGGGGAAATAGCAATCAGCCCCAGCATTTT. The encoded protein is CASSPAPWGNSNQPQHF. The rearrangement uses TRBV4-1 and TRBJ1-5; no firm D call. Germline CDR1 is MGHRA and CDR2 is YSYEKL. CDR3 length: 17 amino acids. V lost 4 bases to trimming and J lost 0 bases, with 16 bases between them.

The rearrangement joins TRBV7-9 to TRBJ1-6; possibly TRBD1 for D (6 bases). Germline V gene data show CDR1 as SEHNR and CDR2 as FQNEAQ (reference sequence). This CDR3 contains 15 residues. V was cut by 1 base and J by 7 bases, with 11 bases left in between. CDR3: CASSLGQVNNSPLHF. Written as DNA, the CDR3 is TGTGCCAGCAGCTTAGGACAGGTTAACAATTCACCCCTCCACTTT.

This rearrangement joins TRBV27 to TRBJ1-5; D possibly corresponds to TRBD1 (5 bases). V was shortened by 3 bases and J by 5 bases, with 11 bases between the two germline ends. Germline-derived CDR1 and CDR2 are MNHEY and SMNVEV (reference sequence). The CDR3 covers 14 residues. CDR3 region: CASSFAGRDQPQHF. The CDR3 coding sequence is TGTGCCAGCAGTTTTGCAGGGAGGGATCAGCCCCAGCATTTT.

This clone came up a few times. The chain joins TRBV9 to TRBJ1-3; no clear D gene. The CDR3 spans 13 residues. The ends were cut back, 1 base at V and 3 bases at J, with 5 bases in the middle. Germline V gives CDR1 SGDLS, CDR2 YYNGEE. The CDR3: CASSVTLGNTIYF. CDR3 DNA: TGTGCCAGCAGCGTAACGCTTGGAAACACCATATATTTT.

The chain carries TRBV9 and TRBJ2-3; D might be TRBD2 (5 bases). Germline V gene data show CDR1 as SGDLS and CDR2 as YYNGEE. CDR3 length: 13 amino acids. Trimming took off 4 bases at V and 6 bases at J, with 12 bases between the two ends. CDR3 loop: CASSPRWEDTQYF. The CDR3 DNA reads as TGTGCCAGCAGCCCCCGCTGGGAGGATACGCAGTATTTT.

This chain joins TRBV4-2 and TRBJ1-3; the D gene is possibly TRBD1 (5 bases). Germline assignment: CDR1 LGHNA and CDR2 YNFKEQ. The CDR3 extends over 15 amino acids. Trimming left V 1 base short and J 2 bases short, with 9 bases between. The CDR3 is CASSQGQGPGNTIYF. CDR3 in DNA: TGTGCCAGCAGCCAAGGTCAGGGTCCTGGAAACACCATATATTTT.

Details on this clone: Other DNA sequences in this specimen translate into the identical CDR3. This CDR3 is CASSVTSGQETQYF. CDR3 bases: TGTGCCAGCAGCGTGACTAGCGGACAAGAGACCCAGTACTTC. V is TRBV9 and J is TRBJ2-5; TRBD2 agrees at 9 bases. The CDR3 runs 14 residues. CDR1 and CDR2 from the germline V gene are SGDLS and YYNGEE. V gave up 2 bases and J gave up 2 bases; unmatched junction bases: 1.

The rearrangement uses TRBV5-1 and TRBJ2-5; possible D gene TRBD2, 6 bases. CDR3 size: 13 residues. The V end lost 0 bases, the J end lost 5 bases, and 8 bases lay between the germline ends. Looked up from germline, CDR1 is SGHRS and CDR2 is YFSETQ. CDR3 DNA: TGCGCCAGCAGCTTGGCGGGGGTCGAGACCCAGTACTTC. Amino acid sequence: CASSLAGVETQYF.

The chain employs TRBV13 and TRBJ2-3; 12 nucleotides match TRBD2. CDR1 and CDR2 from the germline V gene are PRHDT and FYEKMQ (reference sequence). V shed 5 bases, J shed 4 bases, and the junction held 10 bases outside the gene matches. CDR3 length equals 17 residues. CDR3 bases: TGTGCCAGCAGCGTCCTAGCGGGAGGGACTAGGGCAGATACGCAGTATTTT. It yields the protein CASSVLAGGTRADTQYF.

The rearrangement uses TRBV18 and TRBJ1-3; no firm D call. This CDR3 contains 14 residues. Germline V gene data show CDR1 as KGHSH and CDR2 as LQKENI. Trimming took 5 bases from V and 2 from J, leaving 10 bases between them. The CDR3 loop reads CASSATHPGNTIYF. The CDR3 nucleotides are TGTGCCAGCTCAGCGACTCATCCTGGAAACACCATATATTTT. Full variable domain (outside the CDR3, taken from reference TRBV18 and TRBJ1-3): NAGVMQNPRHLVRRRGQEARLRCSPMKGHSHVYWYRQLPEEGLKFMVYLQKENIIDESGMPKERFSAEFPKEGPSILRIQQVVRGDSAAYFCASSATHPGNTIYFGEGSWLTVV.

The chain couples TRBV29-1 to TRBJ2-1, with 7 nucleotides matching TRBD2. Germline assignment: CDR1 SQVTM and CDR2 ANQGSEA. V gave up 7 bases and J gave up 4 bases; unmatched junction bases: 13. The CDR3 totals 15 residues. The chain's CDR3 is CSACPGLQNYNEQFF. In DNA, the CDR3 is TGCAGCGCCTGCCCGGGACTACAAAATTACAATGAGCAGTTCTTC.

The genes are TRBV5-4 and TRBJ1-4, with 8 bases that match TRBD1. The CDR3 runs to 14 residues. V lost 4 bases and J lost 10; bases outside the gene matches: 9. From germline, CDR1 is SGHNT and CDR2 YYREEE (reference sequence). CDR3 bases: TGTGCCAGCAGCCCTGGACAGGGCGGAGGAAAACTGTTTTTT. This encodes CASSPGQGGGKLFF.